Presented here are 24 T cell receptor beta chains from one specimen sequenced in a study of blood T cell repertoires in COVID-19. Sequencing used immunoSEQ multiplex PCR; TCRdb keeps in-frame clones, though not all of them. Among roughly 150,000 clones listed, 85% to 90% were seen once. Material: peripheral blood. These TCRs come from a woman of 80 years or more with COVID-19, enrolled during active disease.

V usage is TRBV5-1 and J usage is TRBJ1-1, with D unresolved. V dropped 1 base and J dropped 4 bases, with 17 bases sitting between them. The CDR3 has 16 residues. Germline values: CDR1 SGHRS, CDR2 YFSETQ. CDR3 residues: CASSLSEREEGTEAFF. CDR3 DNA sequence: TGCGCCAGCAGCTTGTCCGAACGGGAGGAAGGCACTGAAGCTTTCTTT. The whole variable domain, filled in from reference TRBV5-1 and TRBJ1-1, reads KAGVTQTPRYLIKTRGQQVTLSCSPISGHRSVSWYQQTPGQGLQFLFEYFSETQRNKGNFPGRFSGRQFSNSRSEMNVSTLELGDSALYLCASSLSEREEGTEAFFGQGTRLTVV.

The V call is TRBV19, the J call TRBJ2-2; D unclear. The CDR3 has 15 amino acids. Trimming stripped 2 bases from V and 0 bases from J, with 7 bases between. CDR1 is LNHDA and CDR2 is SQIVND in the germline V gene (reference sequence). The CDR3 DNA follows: TGTGCCAGTAGTATATTGGCCACGAACACCGGGGAGCTGTTTTTT. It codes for CASSILATNTGELFF. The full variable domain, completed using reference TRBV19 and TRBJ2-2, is DGGITQSPKYLFRKEGQNVTLSCEQNLNHDAMYWYRQDPGQGLRLIYYSQIVNDFQKGDIAEGYSVSREKKESFPLTVTSAQKNPTAFYLCASSILATNTGELFFGEGSRLTVL.

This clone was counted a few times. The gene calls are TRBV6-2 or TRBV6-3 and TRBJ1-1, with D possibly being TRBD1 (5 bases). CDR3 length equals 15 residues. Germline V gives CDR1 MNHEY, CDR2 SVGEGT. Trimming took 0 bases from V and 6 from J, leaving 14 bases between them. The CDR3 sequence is CASSYSSFGGAEAFF. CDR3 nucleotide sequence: TGTGCCAGCAGTTACTCGAGTTTTGGGGGGGCTGAAGCTTTCTTT.

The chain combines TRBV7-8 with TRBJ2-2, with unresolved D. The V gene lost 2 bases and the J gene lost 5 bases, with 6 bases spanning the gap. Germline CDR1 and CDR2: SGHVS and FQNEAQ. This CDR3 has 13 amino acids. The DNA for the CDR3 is TGTGCCAGCAGCTTACTTAGTACCGGGGAGCTGTTTTTT. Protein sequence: CASSLLSTGELFF.

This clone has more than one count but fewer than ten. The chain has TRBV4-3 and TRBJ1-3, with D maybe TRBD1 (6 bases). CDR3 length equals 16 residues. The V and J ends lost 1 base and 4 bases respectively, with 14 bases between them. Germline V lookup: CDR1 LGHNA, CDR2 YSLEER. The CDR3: CASSQGGQAAGNTIYF. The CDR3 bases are TGCGCCAGCAGCCAAGGGGGGCAGGCTGCAGGAAACACCATATATTTT.

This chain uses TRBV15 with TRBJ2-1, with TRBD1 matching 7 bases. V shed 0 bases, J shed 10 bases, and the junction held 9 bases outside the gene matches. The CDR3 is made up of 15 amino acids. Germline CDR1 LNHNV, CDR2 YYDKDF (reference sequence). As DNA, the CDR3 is TGTGCCACCAGCAGAGATGCGAGACAGGGTGGAGAGCAGTTCTTC. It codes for CATSRDARQGGEQFF. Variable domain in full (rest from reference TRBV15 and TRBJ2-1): DAMVIQNPRYQVTQFGKPVTLSCSQTLNHNVMYWYQQKSSQAPKLLFHYYDKDFNNEADTPDNFQSRRPNTSFCFLDIRSPGLGDTAMYLCATSRDARQGGEQFFGPGTRLTVL.

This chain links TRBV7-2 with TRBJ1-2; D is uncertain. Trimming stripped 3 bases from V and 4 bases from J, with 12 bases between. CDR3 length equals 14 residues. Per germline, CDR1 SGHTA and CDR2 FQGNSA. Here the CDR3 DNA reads TGTGCCAGCAGCTTCCTCGGTGCCCTCTATGGCTACACCTTC. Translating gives CASSFLGALYGYTF.

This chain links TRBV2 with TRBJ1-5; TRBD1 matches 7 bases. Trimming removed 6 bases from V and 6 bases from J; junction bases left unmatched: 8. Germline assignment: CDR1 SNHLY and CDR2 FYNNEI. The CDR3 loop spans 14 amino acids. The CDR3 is CASSKQGRSQPQHF. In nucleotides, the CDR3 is TGTGCCAGCAGCAAACAGGGGCGGAGTCAGCCCCAGCATTTT. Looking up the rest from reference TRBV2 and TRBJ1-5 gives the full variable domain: EPEVTQTPSHQVTQMGQEVILRCVPISNHLYFYWYRQILGQKVEFLVSFYNNEISEKSEIFDDQFSVERPDGSNFTLKIRSTKLEDSAMYFCASSKQGRSQPQHFGDGTRLSIL.

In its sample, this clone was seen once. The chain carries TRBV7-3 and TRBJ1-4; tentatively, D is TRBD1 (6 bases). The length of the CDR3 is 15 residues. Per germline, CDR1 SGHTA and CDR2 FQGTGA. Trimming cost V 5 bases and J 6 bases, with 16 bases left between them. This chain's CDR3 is CASSPAGAGDEKLFF. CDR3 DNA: TGTGCCAGCAGCCCCGCAGGGGCAGGGGATGAAAAACTGTTTTTT.

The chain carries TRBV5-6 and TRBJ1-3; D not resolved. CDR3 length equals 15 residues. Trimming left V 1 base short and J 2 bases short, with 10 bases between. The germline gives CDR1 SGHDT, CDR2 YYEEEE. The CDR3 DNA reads TGTGCCAGCAGCTTGCAGTGGCTGCCTGGAAACACCATATATTTT. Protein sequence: CASSLQWLPGNTIYF.

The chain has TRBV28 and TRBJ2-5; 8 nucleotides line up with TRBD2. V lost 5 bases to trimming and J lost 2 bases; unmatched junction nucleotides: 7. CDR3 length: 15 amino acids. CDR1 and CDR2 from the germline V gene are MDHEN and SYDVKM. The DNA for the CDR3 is TGTGCCAGCAGTCGGGGGGGACACCAACAAGAGACCCAGTACTTC. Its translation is CASSRGGHQQETQYF. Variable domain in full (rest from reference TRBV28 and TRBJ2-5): DVKVTQSSRYLVKRTGEKVFLECVQDMDHENMFWYRQDPGLGLRLIYFSYDVKMKEKGDIPEGYSVSREKKERFSLILESASTNQTSMYLCASSRGGHQQETQYFGPGTRLLVL.

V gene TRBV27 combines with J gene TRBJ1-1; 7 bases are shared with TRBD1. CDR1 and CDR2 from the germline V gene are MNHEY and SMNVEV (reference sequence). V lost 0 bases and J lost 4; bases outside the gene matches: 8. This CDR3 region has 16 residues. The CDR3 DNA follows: TGTGCCAGCAGTTTATCGCCAGGGGGTAGGGGCACTGAAGCTTTCTTT. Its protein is CASSLSPGGRGTEAFF.

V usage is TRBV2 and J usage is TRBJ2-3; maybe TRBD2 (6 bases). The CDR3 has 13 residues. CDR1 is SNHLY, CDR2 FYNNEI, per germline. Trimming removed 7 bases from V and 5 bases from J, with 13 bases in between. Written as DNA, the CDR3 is TGTGCCAGCACGCGGGATATACAAGATACGCAGTATTTT. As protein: CASTRDIQDTQYF.

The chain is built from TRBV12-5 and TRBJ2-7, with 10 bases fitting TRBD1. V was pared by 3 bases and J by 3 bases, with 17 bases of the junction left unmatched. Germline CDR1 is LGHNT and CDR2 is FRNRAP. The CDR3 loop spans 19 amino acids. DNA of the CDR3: TGTGCTAGTGGTTTATTTCCGGGACAGGGGTTTTGGGCATTCTACGAGCAGTACTTC. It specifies CASGLFPGQGFWAFYEQYF.

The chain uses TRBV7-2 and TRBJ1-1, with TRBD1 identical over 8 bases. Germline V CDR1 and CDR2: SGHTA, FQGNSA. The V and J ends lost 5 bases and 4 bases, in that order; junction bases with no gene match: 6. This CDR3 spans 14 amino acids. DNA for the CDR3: TGTGCCAGCAGCCGGCAGGGGGCGATCACTGAAGCTTTCTTT. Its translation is CASSRQGAITEAFF.

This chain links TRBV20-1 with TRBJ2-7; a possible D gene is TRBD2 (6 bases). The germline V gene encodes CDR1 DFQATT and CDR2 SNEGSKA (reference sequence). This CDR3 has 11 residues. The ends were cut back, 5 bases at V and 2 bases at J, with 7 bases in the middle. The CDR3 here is CSARETYEQYF. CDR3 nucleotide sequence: TGCAGTGCTCGGGAGACCTACGAGCAGTACTTC.

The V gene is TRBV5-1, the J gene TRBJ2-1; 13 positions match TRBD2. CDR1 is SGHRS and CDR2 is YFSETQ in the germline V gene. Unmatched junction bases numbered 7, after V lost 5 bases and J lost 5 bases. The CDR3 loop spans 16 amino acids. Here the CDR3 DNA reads TGCGCCAGCAGGGATTTACTAGCGGGAGGGGACAATGAGCAGTTCTTC. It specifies CASRDLLAGGDNEQFF.

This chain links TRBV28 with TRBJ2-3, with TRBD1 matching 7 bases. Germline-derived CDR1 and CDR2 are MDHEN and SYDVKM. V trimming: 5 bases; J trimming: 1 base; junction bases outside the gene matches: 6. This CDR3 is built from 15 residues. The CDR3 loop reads CASSPPGTGTDTQYF. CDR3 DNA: TGTGCCAGCAGTCCTCCCGGGACAGGCACAGATACGCAGTATTTT. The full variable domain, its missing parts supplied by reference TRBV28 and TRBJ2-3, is DVKVTQSSRYLVKRTGEKVFLECVQDMDHENMFWYRQDPGLGLRLIYFSYDVKMKEKGDIPEGYSVSREKKERFSLILESASTNQTSMYLCASSPPGTGTDTQYFGPGTRLTVL.

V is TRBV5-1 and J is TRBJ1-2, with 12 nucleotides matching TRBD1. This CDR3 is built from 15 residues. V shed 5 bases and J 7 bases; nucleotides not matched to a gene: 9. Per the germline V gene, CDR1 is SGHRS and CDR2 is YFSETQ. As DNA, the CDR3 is TGCGCCAGCAGGCCTCCGGGACAGGGGGCCGGTGGCTACACCTTC. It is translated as CASRPPGQGAGGYTF.

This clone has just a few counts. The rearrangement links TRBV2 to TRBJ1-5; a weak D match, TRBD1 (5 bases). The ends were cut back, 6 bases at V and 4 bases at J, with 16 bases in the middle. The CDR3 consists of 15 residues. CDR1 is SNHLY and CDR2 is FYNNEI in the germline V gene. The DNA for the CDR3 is TGTGCCAGCAGCGGTGGAGGGGACGCAAATCAGCCCCAGCATTTT. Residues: CASSGGGDANQPQHF.

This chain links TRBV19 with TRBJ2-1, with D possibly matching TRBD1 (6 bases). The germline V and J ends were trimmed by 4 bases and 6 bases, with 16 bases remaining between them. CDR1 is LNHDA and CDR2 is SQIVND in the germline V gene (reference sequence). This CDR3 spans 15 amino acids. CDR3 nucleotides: TGTGCCAGTAGTACTGGGGGACACTACTCCAATGAGCAGTTCTTC. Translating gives CASSTGGHYSNEQFF. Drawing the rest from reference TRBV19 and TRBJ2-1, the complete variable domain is DGGITQSPKYLFRKEGQNVTLSCEQNLNHDAMYWYRQDPGQGLRLIYYSQIVNDFQKGDIAEGYSVSREKKESFPLTVTSAQKNPTAFYLCASSTGGHYSNEQFFGPGTRLTVL.

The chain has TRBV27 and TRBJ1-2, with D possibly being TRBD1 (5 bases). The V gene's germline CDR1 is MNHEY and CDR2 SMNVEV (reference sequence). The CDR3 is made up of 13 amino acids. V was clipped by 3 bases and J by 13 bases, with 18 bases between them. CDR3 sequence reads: CASSFQGSSLSTF. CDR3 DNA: TGTGCCAGCAGTTTCCAGGGTTCCTCCTTGTCCACCTTC.

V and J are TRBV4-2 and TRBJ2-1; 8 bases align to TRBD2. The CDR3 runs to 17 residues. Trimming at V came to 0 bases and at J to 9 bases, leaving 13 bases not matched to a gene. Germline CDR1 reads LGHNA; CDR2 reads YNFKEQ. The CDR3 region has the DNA TGTGCCAGCAGCCAAGATCCAGTAACGGGAGGGGGTGGTGAGCAGTTCTTC. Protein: CASSQDPVTGGGGEQFF.

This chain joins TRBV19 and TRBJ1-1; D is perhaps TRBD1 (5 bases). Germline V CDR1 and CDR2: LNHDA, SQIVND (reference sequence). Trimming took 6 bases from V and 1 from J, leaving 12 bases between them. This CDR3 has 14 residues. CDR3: CASRKNDRNTEAFF. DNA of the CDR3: TGTGCCAGTAGAAAAAACGACAGGAACACTGAAGCTTTCTTT. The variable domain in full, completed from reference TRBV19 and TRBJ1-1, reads DGGITQSPKYLFRKEGQNVTLSCEQNLNHDAMYWYRQDPGQGLRLIYYSQIVNDFQKGDIAEGYSVSREKKESFPLTVTSAQKNPTAFYLCASRKNDRNTEAFFGQGTRLTVV.